A selection of T cell receptor beta chains follows, all from one sample in a study of T-cell reconstitution after alpha-beta-depleted transplantation in children. From the PCR reads, TCRdb called clonotypes with MiXCR, one entry per CDR3 protein. Of about 460,000 distinct CDR3 sequences listed, about 10% are singletons. The sample was PBMCs, mostly from graft donor cells, taken 180 days after TCRalphabeta/CD19-depleted stem cell transplant. These receptors all come from a female patient between 2 and 15 years old who had a stem cell transplant for aplastic anemia, so the T cells may come from the graft donor. The CDR3 runs from the conserved cysteine through the conserved F or W. The order of the fields is J gene, D gene, clone size, V gene, CDR3 DNA, CDR3 protein. D genes are given only for firm matches. Only part of the rows carry a size: once, few, many, or a class if the clone is expanded.

j_call: TRBJ1-2
d_call: NA
clone_size: few
v_call: TRBV10-3
cdr3_nt: TGTGCCATCAGAGAACAGGGTAGGAATGGCTACACCTTC
cdr3_aa: CAIREQGRNGYTF

j_call: TRBJ1-1
d_call: NA
clone_size: NA
v_call: TRBV7-2
cdr3_nt: TGTGCCAGCAGCTTACATCCCTCCCCGAACACTGAAGCTTTCTTT
cdr3_aa: CASSLHPSPNTEAFF

j_call: TRBJ1-2
d_call: NA
clone_size: NA
v_call: TRBV29-1
cdr3_nt: TGCAGCGTTGGGCCCAGGAAGCAGCTCTCTGGCTACACCTTC
cdr3_aa: CSVGPRKQLSGYTF

j_call: TRBJ1-6
d_call: NA
clone_size: NA
v_call: TRBV7-2
cdr3_nt: TGTGCCAGCAGCTTAGTAGGGAGGGCCTCACCCCTCCACTTT
cdr3_aa: CASSLVGRASPLHF

j_call: TRBJ2-7
d_call: NA
clone_size: NA
v_call: TRBV20-1
cdr3_nt: TGCAGTGCTAGGTCCGGGACTTCCTACGAGCAGTACTTC
cdr3_aa: CSARSGTSYEQYF

j_call: TRBJ2-1
d_call: TRBD2
clone_size: NA
v_call: TRBV4-2
cdr3_nt: TGTGCCAGCAGCCAAGATCGCGGCGGGAGACGCCCCAATGAGCAGTTCTTC
cdr3_aa: CASSQDRGGRRPNEQFF

j_call: TRBJ1-1
d_call: NA
clone_size: NA
v_call: TRBV12-3/TRBV12-4
cdr3_nt: TGTGCCACGATAAGGAACACTGAAGCTTTCTTT
cdr3_aa: CATIRNTEAFF

j_call: TRBJ2-7
d_call: TRBD1
clone_size: many
v_call: TRBV28
cdr3_nt: TGTGCCAGCAGTTCGGGACAGGGTCTAACCGAGCAGTACTTC
cdr3_aa: CASSSGQGLTEQYF

j_call: TRBJ1-5
d_call: NA
clone_size: NA
v_call: TRBV10-3
cdr3_nt: TGTGCCATCAGTGAGCGGCAGGCCAATCAGCCCCAGCATTTT
cdr3_aa: CAISERQANQPQHF

j_call: TRBJ2-2
d_call: NA
clone_size: few
v_call: TRBV6-5
cdr3_nt: TGTGCCAGCAGTTACTGGGGTGGGGACGGGATTCCCGGGGAGCTGTTTTTT
cdr3_aa: CASSYWGGDGIPGELFF

j_call: TRBJ2-5
d_call: NA
clone_size: many
v_call: TRBV29-1
cdr3_nt: TGCAGCGTTTATGATTTCCTCGGACCCACGCAAGAGACCCAGTACTTC
cdr3_aa: CSVYDFLGPTQETQYF

j_call: TRBJ2-2
d_call: TRBD1
clone_size: NA
v_call: TRBV20-1
cdr3_nt: TGCAGTGCTAGGACAGGGGGCGGCACCGGGGAGCTGTTTTTT
cdr3_aa: CSARTGGGTGELFF

j_call: TRBJ1-4
d_call: TRBD1
clone_size: NA
v_call: TRBV6-5
cdr3_nt: TGTGCCAGCAGTTACATCCCTCAGGGGGCGGGAGGAAAACTGTTTTTT
cdr3_aa: CASSYIPQGAGGKLFF

j_call: TRBJ1-6
d_call: NA
clone_size: NA
v_call: TRBV7-2
cdr3_nt: TGTGCCAGCAGCTTAGCGGGCAAACTTAATTCACCCCTCCACTTT
cdr3_aa: CASSLAGKLNSPLHF

j_call: TRBJ2-1
d_call: TRBD1
clone_size: NA
v_call: TRBV6-2/TRBV6-3
cdr3_nt: TGTGCCAGCAGTAAGGAAAGGACAGGGGTCACCTACAATGAGCAGTTCTTC
cdr3_aa: CASSKERTGVTYNEQFF

j_call: TRBJ2-5
d_call: TRBD2
clone_size: few
v_call: TRBV20-1
cdr3_nt: TGCAGTGCTAGAGCACTAGCGGGGGCTCTCCAAGAGACCCAGTACTTC
cdr3_aa: CSARALAGALQETQYF

j_call: TRBJ1-2
d_call: NA
clone_size: NA
v_call: TRBV28
cdr3_nt: TGTGCCAGCAGTTTTCGACAGGTGCGCGGCTACACCTTC
cdr3_aa: CASSFRQVRGYTF

j_call: TRBJ1-5
d_call: TRBD1
clone_size: many
v_call: TRBV12-3/TRBV12-4
cdr3_nt: TGTGCCAGCAGTTCCGCATGGACAGGGGGCAATCAGCCCCAGCATTTT
cdr3_aa: CASSSAWTGGNQPQHF

j_call: TRBJ2-5
d_call: TRBD2
clone_size: few
v_call: TRBV28
cdr3_nt: TGTGCCAGCAGTTTTAGCGGGGGGTACCAAGAGACCCAGTACTTC
cdr3_aa: CASSFSGGYQETQYF

j_call: TRBJ2-5
d_call: NA
clone_size: few
v_call: TRBV7-2
cdr3_nt: TGTGCCAGCAGCTTATCCAGGATTCAAGAGACCCAGTACTTC
cdr3_aa: CASSLSRIQETQYF

j_call: TRBJ1-5
d_call: TRBD1
clone_size: NA
v_call: TRBV12-3/TRBV12-4
cdr3_nt: TGTGCCAGCAGTTTAGGGGACAGGGGACTGCCCCAGCATTTT
cdr3_aa: CASSLGDRGLPQHF

j_call: TRBJ1-1
d_call: TRBD1
clone_size: few
v_call: TRBV7-2
cdr3_nt: TGTGCCAGCAGCGGACAGGTCCCTCACCCGACTGAAGCTTTCTTT
cdr3_aa: CASSGQVPHPTEAFF

j_call: TRBJ1-6
d_call: NA
clone_size: many
v_call: TRBV15
cdr3_nt: TGTGCCACCAGCAGGGACAACAATAATTCACCCCTCCACTTT
cdr3_aa: CATSRDNNNSPLHF

j_call: TRBJ2-1
d_call: NA
clone_size: few
v_call: TRBV3-1
cdr3_nt: TGTGCCAGCAGCCAAGACCCTCGGGAAAGGAGCTCCTACAATGAGCAGTTCTTC
cdr3_aa: CASSQDPRERSSYNEQFF

j_call: TRBJ1-2
d_call: NA
clone_size: many
v_call: TRBV12-3/TRBV12-4
cdr3_nt: TGTGCCAGCAGTCCAGGGGTTGGGCCCTATGGCTACACCTTC
cdr3_aa: CASSPGVGPYGYTF

j_call: TRBJ1-5
d_call: NA
clone_size: NA
v_call: TRBV4-3
cdr3_nt: TGCGCCAGCAGCCAAGATAGGGGTTTATTCTCGGGCAATCAGCCCCAGCATTTT
cdr3_aa: CASSQDRGLFSGNQPQHF

j_call: TRBJ1-3
d_call: NA
clone_size: few
v_call: TRBV30
cdr3_nt: TGTGCCGGGGGTACTCACTCTGGAAACACCATATATTTT
cdr3_aa: CAGGTHSGNTIYF

j_call: TRBJ1-5
d_call: NA
clone_size: few
v_call: TRBV27
cdr3_nt: TGTGCCAGCAGTTTAATAGCGCGAAATCAGCCCCAGCATTTT
cdr3_aa: CASSLIARNQPQHF

j_call: TRBJ1-2
d_call: NA
clone_size: few
v_call: TRBV5-1
cdr3_nt: TGCGCCAGCAGCTTTCCGGACGGCACCTATGGCTACACCTTC
cdr3_aa: CASSFPDGTYGYTF

j_call: TRBJ1-3
d_call: NA
clone_size: NA
v_call: TRBV7-9
cdr3_nt: TGTGCCAGCAGCCTCCCGCAAGGGGTGGCTGGAAACACCATATATTTT
cdr3_aa: CASSLPQGVAGNTIYF

j_call: TRBJ2-2
d_call: NA
clone_size: few
v_call: TRBV30
cdr3_nt: TGTGCCTGGAGTGTACTAGGGACCGGGGAGCTGTTTTTT
cdr3_aa: CAWSVLGTGELFF

j_call: TRBJ2-2
d_call: NA
clone_size: NA
v_call: TRBV9
cdr3_nt: TGTGCCAGCAGCCCAAAACACACCGGGGAGCTGTTTTTT
cdr3_aa: CASSPKHTGELFF

j_call: TRBJ2-1
d_call: TRBD1
clone_size: NA
v_call: TRBV20-1
cdr3_nt: TGCAGTGCCCCTCGACCGGACAGGATGTTCTTC
cdr3_aa: CSAPRPDRMFF

j_call: TRBJ2-1
d_call: NA
clone_size: NA
v_call: TRBV27
cdr3_nt: TGTGCCAGCATTCCCCGGGACGCAACCTACAATGAGCAGTTCTTC
cdr3_aa: CASIPRDATYNEQFF

j_call: TRBJ2-3
d_call: NA
clone_size: few
v_call: TRBV25-1
cdr3_nt: TGTGCCAGCAGTGCTATGGGGGTAGCTCGCACAGATACGCAGTATTTT
cdr3_aa: CASSAMGVARTDTQYF

j_call: TRBJ2-7
d_call: NA
clone_size: few
v_call: TRBV28
cdr3_nt: TGTGCCAGCAGGGCTCCCTTTGCGGTCCTCGACTACGAGCAGTACTTC
cdr3_aa: CASRAPFAVLDYEQYF

j_call: TRBJ2-7
d_call: NA
clone_size: many
v_call: TRBV5-1
cdr3_nt: TGCGCCAGCAGCCTCTCCATCGGACCTCCGGGCAACTACGAGCAGTACTTC
cdr3_aa: CASSLSIGPPGNYEQYF

j_call: TRBJ1-6
d_call: TRBD1
clone_size: few
v_call: TRBV4-3
cdr3_nt: TGCGCCAGCAGCCAACTAACCGGGACAGCTAATTCACCCCTCCACTTT
cdr3_aa: CASSQLTGTANSPLHF

j_call: TRBJ1-2
d_call: NA
clone_size: NA
v_call: TRBV11-2
cdr3_nt: TGTGCCAGCAGCTTGCGGACGGCCGGGGACTATGGCTACACCTTC
cdr3_aa: CASSLRTAGDYGYTF

j_call: TRBJ2-1
d_call: TRBD2
clone_size: few
v_call: TRBV14
cdr3_nt: TGTGCCAGCAGCCAAGGGATCACCCTCGCCGGGACTAGCGGGAGGACCTCGAGCAATGAGCAGTTCTTC
cdr3_aa: CASSQGITLAGTSGRTSSNEQFF

j_call: TRBJ2-7
d_call: NA
clone_size: NA
v_call: TRBV7-2
cdr3_nt: TGTGCCAGCAGCTTAATACAGGGACCCTCCTACGAGCAGTACTTC
cdr3_aa: CASSLIQGPSYEQYF

j_call: TRBJ2-6
d_call: NA
clone_size: many
v_call: TRBV29-1
cdr3_nt: TGCAGCGTTGTTGTCTCTGGGGCCAACGTCCTGACTTTC
cdr3_aa: CSVVVSGANVLTF

j_call: TRBJ2-1
d_call: NA
clone_size: NA
v_call: TRBV6-1
cdr3_nt: TGTGCCAGCAGTATCCGTATTGGGTTCTCCTACAATGAGCAGTTCTTC
cdr3_aa: CASSIRIGFSYNEQFF

j_call: TRBJ2-7
d_call: TRBD2
clone_size: NA
v_call: TRBV3-1
cdr3_nt: TGTGCCAGCAGCCGGACTAGCGACGAGCAGTACTTC
cdr3_aa: CASSRTSDEQYF

j_call: TRBJ2-7
d_call: NA
clone_size: many
v_call: TRBV20-1
cdr3_nt: TGCAGTGCTAGGGGTGGGGAGCAGTACTTC
cdr3_aa: CSARGGEQYF

j_call: TRBJ2-1
d_call: NA
clone_size: NA
v_call: TRBV7-9
cdr3_nt: TGTGCCAGCAGCTACAGGAGTCGGCAGGCTGAGCAGTTCTTC
cdr3_aa: CASSYRSRQAEQFF

j_call: TRBJ2-2
d_call: NA
clone_size: few
v_call: TRBV9
cdr3_nt: TGTGCCAGCAGCCCCGTAGTGGGAAACACCGGGGAGCTGTTTTTT
cdr3_aa: CASSPVVGNTGELFF

j_call: TRBJ1-5
d_call: NA
clone_size: few
v_call: TRBV5-1
cdr3_nt: TGCGCCAGCAGCTTTGAGGCGGGTCAGCCCCAGCATTTT
cdr3_aa: CASSFEAGQPQHF

j_call: TRBJ2-3
d_call: TRBD2
clone_size: NA
v_call: TRBV28
cdr3_nt: TGTGCCAGCAGTCCAGCGGGAGAGCGTTGGGTTACGCGGTATTTT
cdr3_aa: CASSPAGERWVTRYF

j_call: TRBJ2-6
d_call: NA
clone_size: NA
v_call: TRBV10-3
cdr3_nt: TGTGCCACCGAGACAGCGTCACCTTACTCTGGGGCCAACGTCCTGACTTTC
cdr3_aa: CATETASPYSGANVLTF

j_call: TRBJ2-5
d_call: NA
clone_size: few
v_call: TRBV7-7
cdr3_nt: TGTGCCAGCAGCTTAGGGGGCGATCTTGAGACCCAGTACTTC
cdr3_aa: CASSLGGDLETQYF

j_call: TRBJ2-4
d_call: TRBD2
clone_size: few
v_call: TRBV20-1
cdr3_nt: TGCAGTGCCTCTCTCCTAGCGGGAGGGGGAAACATTCAGTACTTC
cdr3_aa: CSASLLAGGGNIQYF